This T cell receptor (beta chain) was documented in a study of blood T cell repertoires in COVID-19. Only in-frame clones appear in the TCRdb table, and some are missing; sequencing was by immunoSEQ multiplex PCR. The sample comprises over 100,000 clones, approximately 81% of which are singletons, and roughly 1.5% rests with the top ten. The sequencing sample was made of peripheral blood. This receptor was identified in a man aged 35 to 55 with acute or convalescent COVID-19.

CDR3 coding DNA: TGTGCCAGCAGCCCCCGAGGGCCTAGCGGGGGGGAGACCCAGTACTTC. It is translated as CASSPRGPSGGETQYF. The rearrangement joins TRBV7-3 to TRBJ2-5, with 11 bases identical to TRBD2. V gave up 5 bases and J gave up 5 bases; unmatched junction bases: 10. CDR3 length equals 16 residues. CDR1 SGHTA and CDR2 FQGTGA come from the germline V gene. Combining the CDR3 with reference TRBV7-3 and TRBJ2-5 gives the whole variable domain GAGVSQTPSNKVTEKGKYVELRCDPISGHTALYWYRQSLGQGPEFLIYFQGTGAADDSGLPNDRFFAVRPEGSVSTLKIQRTERGDSAVYLCASSPRGPSGGETQYFGPGTRLLVL.